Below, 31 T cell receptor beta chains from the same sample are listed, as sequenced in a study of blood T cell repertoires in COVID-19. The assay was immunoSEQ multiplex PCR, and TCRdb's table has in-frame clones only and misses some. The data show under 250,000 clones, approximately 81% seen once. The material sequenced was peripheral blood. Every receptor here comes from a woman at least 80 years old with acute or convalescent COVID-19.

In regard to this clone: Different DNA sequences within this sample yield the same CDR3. CDR3 region: CASSQGWTEAFF. In nucleotides, the CDR3 is TGTGCCAGTAGTCAGGGTTGGACTGAAGCTTTCTTT. The gene calls are TRBV19 and TRBJ1-1; a possible D gene is TRBD1 (5 bases). Looked up from germline, CDR1 is LNHDA and CDR2 is SQIVND (reference sequence). Deletions cut 5 bases from V and 5 bases from J, with 9 bases between. The length of the CDR3 is 12 residues.

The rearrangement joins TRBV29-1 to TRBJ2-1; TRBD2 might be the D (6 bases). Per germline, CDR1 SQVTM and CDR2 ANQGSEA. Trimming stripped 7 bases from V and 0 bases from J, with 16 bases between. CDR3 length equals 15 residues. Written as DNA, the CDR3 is TGCAGCGCTCAACCGGACGGGAGCTCCTACAATGAGCAGTTCTTC. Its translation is CSAQPDGSSYNEQFF.

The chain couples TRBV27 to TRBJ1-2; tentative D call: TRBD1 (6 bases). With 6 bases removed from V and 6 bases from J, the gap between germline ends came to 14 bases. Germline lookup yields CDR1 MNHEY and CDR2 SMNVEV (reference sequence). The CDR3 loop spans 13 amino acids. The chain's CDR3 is CASRSTGLNGYTF. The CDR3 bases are TGTGCCAGCAGATCGACAGGTCTTAATGGCTACACCTTC.

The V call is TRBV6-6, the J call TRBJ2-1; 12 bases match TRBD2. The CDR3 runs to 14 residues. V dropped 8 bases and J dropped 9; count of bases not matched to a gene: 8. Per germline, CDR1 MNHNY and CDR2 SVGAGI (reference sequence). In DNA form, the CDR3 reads TGTGCCAGCGGCTCTAGCGGGGGGGGTGGTGAGCAGTTCTTC. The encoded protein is CASGSSGGGGEQFF.

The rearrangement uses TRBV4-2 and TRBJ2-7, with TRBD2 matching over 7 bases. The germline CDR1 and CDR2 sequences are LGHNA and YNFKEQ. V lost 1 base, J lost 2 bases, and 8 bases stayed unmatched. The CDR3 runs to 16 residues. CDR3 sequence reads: CASSQGKGLAAYEQYF. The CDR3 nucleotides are TGTGCCAGCAGCCAAGGAAAGGGGCTAGCGGCCTACGAGCAGTACTTC.

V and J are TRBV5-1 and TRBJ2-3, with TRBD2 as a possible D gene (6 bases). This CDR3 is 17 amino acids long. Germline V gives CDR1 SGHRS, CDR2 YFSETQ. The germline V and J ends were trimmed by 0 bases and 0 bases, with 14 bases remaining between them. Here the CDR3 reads CASSLASRGVSTDTQYF. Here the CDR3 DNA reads TGCGCCAGCAGCTTGGCCTCTCGCGGGGTCAGCACAGATACGCAGTATTTT.

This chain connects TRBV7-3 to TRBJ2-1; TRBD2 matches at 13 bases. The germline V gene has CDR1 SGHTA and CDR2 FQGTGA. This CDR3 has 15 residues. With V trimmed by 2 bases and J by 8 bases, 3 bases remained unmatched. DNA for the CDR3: TGTGCCAGCAGCTTATATGGACTAGCGGGAGATGAGCAGTTCTTC. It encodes CASSLYGLAGDEQFF.

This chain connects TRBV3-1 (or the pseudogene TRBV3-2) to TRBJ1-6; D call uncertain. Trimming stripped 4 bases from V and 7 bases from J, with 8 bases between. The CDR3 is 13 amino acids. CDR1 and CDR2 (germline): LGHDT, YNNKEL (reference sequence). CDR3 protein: CASSLLTNSPLHF. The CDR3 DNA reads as TGTGCCAGCAGCCTTTTGACAAATTCACCCCTCCACTTT.

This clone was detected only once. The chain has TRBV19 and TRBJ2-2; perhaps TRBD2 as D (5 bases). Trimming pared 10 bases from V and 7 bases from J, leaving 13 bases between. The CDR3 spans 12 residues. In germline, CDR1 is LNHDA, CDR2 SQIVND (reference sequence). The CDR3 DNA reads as TGTGCCACCTACCCCGAGGGCGGGGAGCTGTTTTTT. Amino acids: CATYPEGGELFF. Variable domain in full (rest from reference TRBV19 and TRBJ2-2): DGGITQSPKYLFRKEGQNVTLSCEQNLNHDAMYWYRQDPGQGLRLIYYSQIVNDFQKGDIAEGYSVSREKKESFPLTVTSAQKNPTAFYLCATYPEGGELFFGEGSRLTVL.

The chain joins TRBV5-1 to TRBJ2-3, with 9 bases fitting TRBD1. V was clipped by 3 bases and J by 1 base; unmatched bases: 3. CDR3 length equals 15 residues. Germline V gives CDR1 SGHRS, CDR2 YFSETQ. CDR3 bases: TGCGCCAGCAGCTCCCGGACAGGGGGCACAGATACGCAGTATTTT. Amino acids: CASSSRTGGTDTQYF.

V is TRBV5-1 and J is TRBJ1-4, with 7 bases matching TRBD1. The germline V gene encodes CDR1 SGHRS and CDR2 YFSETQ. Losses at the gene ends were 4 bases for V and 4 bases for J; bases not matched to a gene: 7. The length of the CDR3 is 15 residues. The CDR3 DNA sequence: TGCGCCAGCAGCGATTCGGGACAGTTTAATGAAAAACTGTTTTTT. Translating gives CASSDSGQFNEKLFF.

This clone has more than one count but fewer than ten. CDR3 nucleotide sequence: TGCGCCAGCAGCTTAGGAGGGACTGGGGCCAACGTCCTGACTTTC. Its translation: CASSLGGTGANVLTF. This chain uses TRBV5-1 with TRBJ2-6, with D possibly matching TRBD2 (6 bases). V lost 2 bases and J 2 bases, leaving 8 bases between the germline ends. There are 15 residues in the CDR3. CDR1 SGHRS and CDR2 YFSETQ come from the germline V gene.

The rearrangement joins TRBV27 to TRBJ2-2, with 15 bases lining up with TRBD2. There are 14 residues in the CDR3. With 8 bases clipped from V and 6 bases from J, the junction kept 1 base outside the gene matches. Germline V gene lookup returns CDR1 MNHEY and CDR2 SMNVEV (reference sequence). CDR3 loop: CASWTSGRAGELFF. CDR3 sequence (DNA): TGTGCCAGCTGGACTAGCGGGAGGGCCGGGGAGCTGTTTTTT.

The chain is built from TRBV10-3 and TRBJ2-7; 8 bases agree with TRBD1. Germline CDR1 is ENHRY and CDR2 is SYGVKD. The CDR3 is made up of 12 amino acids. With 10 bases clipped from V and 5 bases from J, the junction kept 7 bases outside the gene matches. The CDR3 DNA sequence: TGTGCCACGCGACAGGGGTTCGACGAGCAGTACTTC. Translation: CATRQGFDEQYF.

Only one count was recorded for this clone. The CDR3 sequence: CASSEGLAGGRDEQYF. For the CDR3, the DNA is TGCGCCAGCAGTGAAGGACTAGCGGGAGGGCGGGACGAGCAGTACTTC. The chain has TRBV10-2 and TRBJ2-7; 15 bases align to TRBD2. Germline CDR1 reads WSHSY; CDR2 reads SAAADI. V gave up 3 bases and J gave up 5 bases; unmatched junction bases: 5. This CDR3 has 16 residues.

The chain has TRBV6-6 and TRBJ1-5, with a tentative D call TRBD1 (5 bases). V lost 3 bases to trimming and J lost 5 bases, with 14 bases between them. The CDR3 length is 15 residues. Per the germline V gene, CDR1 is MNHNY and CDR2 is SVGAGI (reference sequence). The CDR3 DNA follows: TGTGCCAGCAGTTATAGCCCCACCAGGGATCAGCCCCAGCATTTT. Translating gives CASSYSPTRDQPQHF.

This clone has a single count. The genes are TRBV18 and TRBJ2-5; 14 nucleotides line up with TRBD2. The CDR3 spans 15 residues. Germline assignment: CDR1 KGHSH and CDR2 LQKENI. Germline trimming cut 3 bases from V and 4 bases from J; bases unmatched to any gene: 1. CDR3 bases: TGTGCCAGCTCACCCGGGACTAGCGGGAGAGAGACCCAGTACTTC. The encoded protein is CASSPGTSGRETQYF.

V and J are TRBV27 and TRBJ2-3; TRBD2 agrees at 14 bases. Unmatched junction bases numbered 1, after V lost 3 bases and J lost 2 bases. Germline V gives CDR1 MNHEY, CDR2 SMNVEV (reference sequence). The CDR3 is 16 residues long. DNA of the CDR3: TGTGCCAGCAGTTTGGGACTAGCGGGAGTCACAGATACGCAGTATTTT. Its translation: CASSLGLAGVTDTQYF.

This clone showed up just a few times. CDR3 residues: CASSLAGTEETQYF. CDR3 coding DNA: TGTGCCAGCAGCTTGGCCGGGACAGAAGAGACCCAGTACTTC. This chain joins TRBV5-6 and TRBJ2-5; 7 bases fit TRBD1. The germline V gene has CDR1 SGHDT and CDR2 YYEEEE. Germline trimming cut 0 bases from V and 3 bases from J; bases unmatched to any gene: 2. This CDR3 spans 14 amino acids.

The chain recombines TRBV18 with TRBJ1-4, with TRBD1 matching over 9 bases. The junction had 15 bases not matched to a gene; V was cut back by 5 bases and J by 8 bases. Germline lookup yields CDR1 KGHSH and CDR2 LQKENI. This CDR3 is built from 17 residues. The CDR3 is CASSAGTGMSTGEKLFF. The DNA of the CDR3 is TGTGCCAGCTCAGCCGGGACAGGGATGTCCACTGGAGAAAAACTGTTTTTT.

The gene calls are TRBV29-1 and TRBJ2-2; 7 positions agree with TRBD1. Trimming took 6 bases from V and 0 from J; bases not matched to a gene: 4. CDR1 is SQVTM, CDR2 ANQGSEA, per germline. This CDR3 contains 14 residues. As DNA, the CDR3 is TGCAGCGTCCGACAGGGCACGAACACCGGGGAGCTGTTTTTT. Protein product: CSVRQGTNTGELFF.

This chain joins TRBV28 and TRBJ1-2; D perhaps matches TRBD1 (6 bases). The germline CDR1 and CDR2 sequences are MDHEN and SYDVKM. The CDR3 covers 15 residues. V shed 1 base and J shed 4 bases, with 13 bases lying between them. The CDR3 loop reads CASSLSPRGAYGYTF. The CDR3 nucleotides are TGTGCCAGCAGTTTATCCCCCAGGGGTGCCTATGGCTACACCTTC.

CDR3 bases: TGTGCCAGTAGTAGCTTCCCGGGCGGGGACACCGGGGAGCTGTTTTTT. Its translation: CASSSFPGGDTGELFF. The chain employs TRBV19 and TRBJ2-2; the D gene is possibly TRBD2 (6 bases). V was pared by 4 bases and J by 3 bases, with 15 bases between. Germline CDR1 reads LNHDA; CDR2 reads SQIVND (reference sequence). There are 16 residues in the CDR3.

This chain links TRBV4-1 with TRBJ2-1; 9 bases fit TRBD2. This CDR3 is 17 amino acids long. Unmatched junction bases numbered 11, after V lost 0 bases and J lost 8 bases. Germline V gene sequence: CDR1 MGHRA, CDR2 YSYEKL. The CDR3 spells CASSQDRSGGTRDEQFF. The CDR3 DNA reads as TGCGCCAGCAGCCAAGATAGGAGCGGGGGGACCCGCGATGAGCAGTTCTTC.

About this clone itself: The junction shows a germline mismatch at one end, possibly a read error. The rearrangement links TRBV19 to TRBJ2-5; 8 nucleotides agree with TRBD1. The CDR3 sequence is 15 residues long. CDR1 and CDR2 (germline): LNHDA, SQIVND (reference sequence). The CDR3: CASSTGQGSQGTQYF. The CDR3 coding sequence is TGTGCCAGTAGTACTGGACAGGGCTCCCAAGGGACCCAGTACTTC.

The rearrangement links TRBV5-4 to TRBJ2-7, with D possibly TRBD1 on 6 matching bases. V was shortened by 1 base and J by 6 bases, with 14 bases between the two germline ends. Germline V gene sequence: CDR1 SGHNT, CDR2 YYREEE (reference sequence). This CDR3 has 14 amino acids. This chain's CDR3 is CASSLTGNPSEQYF. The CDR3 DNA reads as TGTGCCAGCAGCTTGACAGGGAATCCTTCCGAGCAGTACTTC. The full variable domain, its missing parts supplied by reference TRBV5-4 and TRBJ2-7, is ETGVTQSPTHLIKTRGQQVTLRCSSQSGHNTVSWYQQALGQGPQFIFQYYREEENGRGNFPPRFSGLQFPNYSSELNVNALELDDSALYLCASSLTGNPSEQYFGPGTRLTVT.

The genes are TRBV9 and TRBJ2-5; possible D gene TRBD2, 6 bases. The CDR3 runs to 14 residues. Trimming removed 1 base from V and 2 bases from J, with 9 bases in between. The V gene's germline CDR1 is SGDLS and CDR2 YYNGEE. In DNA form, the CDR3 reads TGTGCCAGCAGCGTATTAGCGGAGCAAGAGACCCAGTACTTC. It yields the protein CASSVLAEQETQYF.

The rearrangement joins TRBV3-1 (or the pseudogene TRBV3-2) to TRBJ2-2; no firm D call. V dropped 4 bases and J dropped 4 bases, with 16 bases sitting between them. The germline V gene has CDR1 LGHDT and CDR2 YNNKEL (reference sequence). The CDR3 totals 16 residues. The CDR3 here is CASSPLTSSSTGELFF. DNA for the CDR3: TGTGCCAGCAGCCCCCTAACTTCTTCCTCCACCGGGGAGCTGTTTTTT.

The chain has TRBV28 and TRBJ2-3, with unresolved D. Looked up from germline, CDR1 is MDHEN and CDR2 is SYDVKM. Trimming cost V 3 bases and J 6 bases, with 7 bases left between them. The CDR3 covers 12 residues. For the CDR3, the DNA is TGTGCCAGCAGTTTTAGCCCCGATACGCAGTATTTT. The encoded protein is CASSFSPDTQYF.

In DNA, the CDR3 is TGTGCCAGCAGCTTACCGGGGACTAGCGGGGGGAACACCGGGGAGCTGTTTTTT. Protein sequence: CASSLPGTSGGNTGELFF. The genes are TRBV5-6 and TRBJ2-2; TRBD2 matches 14 bases. CDR1 and CDR2 (germline): SGHDT, YYEEEE. Unmatched junction bases numbered 4, after V lost 2 bases and J lost 1 base. This CDR3 has 18 residues.

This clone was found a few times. In DNA, the CDR3 is TGCGCCAGCAGCCAAGACAGGGGCGTGAACACTGAAGCTTTCTTT. This sequence encodes CASSQDRGVNTEAFF. The V and J genes are TRBV4-1 and TRBJ1-1; D perhaps matches TRBD1 (6 bases). V was cut by 0 bases and J by 0 bases, with 8 bases left in between. The V gene's germline CDR1 is MGHRA and CDR2 YSYEKL. This CDR3 has 15 residues.